This T cell receptor (beta chain) was retrieved from a study of blood T cell repertoires in COVID-19. The CDR3 is made up of 13 amino acids. Trimming removed 6 bases at V and 1 base at J, with 9 bases between. Libraries were prepared by immunoSEQ multiplex PCR; TCRdb keeps only in-frame clonotypes and omits some of them. The repertoire consists of about 200,000 clones, with around 85% occurring once and the leading ten covering about 0.91%. Patients from Seattle were sampled longitudinally, starting during active infection. The sequence derives from a man between 60 and 75 years old with COVID-19, enrolled during active disease. The material sequenced was peripheral blood. V and J are TRBV12-3 or TRBV12-4 and TRBJ1-1; D uncertain. CDR3 bases: TGTGCCAGCAGGGTGAGACAGAACACTGAAGCTTTCTTT. Residues: CASRVRQNTEAFF.